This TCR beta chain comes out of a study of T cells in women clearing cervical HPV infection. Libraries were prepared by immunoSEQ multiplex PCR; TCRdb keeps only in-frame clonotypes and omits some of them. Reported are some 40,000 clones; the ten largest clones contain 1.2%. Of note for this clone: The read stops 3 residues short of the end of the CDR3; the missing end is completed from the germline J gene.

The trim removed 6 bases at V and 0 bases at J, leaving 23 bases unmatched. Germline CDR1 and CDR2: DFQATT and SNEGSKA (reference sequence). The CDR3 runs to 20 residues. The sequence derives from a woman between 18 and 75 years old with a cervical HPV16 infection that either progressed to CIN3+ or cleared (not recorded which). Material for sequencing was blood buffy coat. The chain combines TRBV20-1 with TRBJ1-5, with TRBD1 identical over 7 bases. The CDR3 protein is CSARTPATGLTLYSNQPQHF. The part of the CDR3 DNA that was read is TGCAGTGCCCGAACGCCGGCGACAGGGTTAACCCTATATAGCAATCAGCCC.